This entry lists 17 T cell receptor beta chains sequenced from one sample in a study of PD-1 blockade in mismatch repair-deficient tumors. Here immunoSEQ multiplex PCR was the method, and the copy in TCRdb shows in-frame clones only, minus some. The sample comprises over 13,000 clones, 86% of which are singletons, and roughly an eighth rests with the top ten. Sample time point: identical roughly eleven-day culture without peptide (control). These receptors are not linked to any known antigen. The sequencing here drew on cells cultured in vitro, taken from a patient treated with pembrolizumab. The source is an adult with mismatch repair-deficient cancer.

This rearrangement joins TRBV30 to TRBJ2-2; possibly TRBD2 for D (8 bases). V was clipped by 4 bases and J by 0 bases, with 15 bases between them. Germline CDR1 reads GTSNPN; CDR2 reads SVGIG (reference sequence). The CDR3 length is 16 residues. The CDR3 coding sequence is TGTGCCTGGAACCCAGGGGGACTAGCGAACACCGGGGAGCTGTTTTTT. Its translation is CAWNPGGLANTGELFF.

This chain joins TRBV30 and TRBJ2-3, with a weak D call TRBD2 (5 bases). V lost 0 bases and J 4 bases, leaving 8 bases between the germline ends. This CDR3 spans 13 amino acids. From germline, CDR1 is GTSNPN and CDR2 SVGIG (reference sequence). DNA for the CDR3: TGTGCCTGGAGTGTTCTGGGAGCAGATACGCAGTATTTT. Amino acids: CAWSVLGADTQYF.

V and J are TRBV7-9 and TRBJ2-1; D gene unclear. Germline assignment: CDR1 SEHNR and CDR2 FQNEAQ (reference sequence). Trimming removed 2 bases from V and 4 bases from J, with 12 bases in between. The CDR3 spans 15 residues. In DNA form, the CDR3 reads TGTGCCAGCAGCTTAAACGGCGCTACTTACAATGAGCAGTTCTTC. It specifies CASSLNGATYNEQFF. Combining the CDR3 with reference TRBV7-9 and TRBJ2-1 gives the whole variable domain DTGVSQNPRHKITKRGQNVTFRCDPISEHNRLYWYRQTLGQGPEFLTYFQNEAQLEKSRLLSDRFSAERPKGSFSTLEIQRTEQGDSAMYLCASSLNGATYNEQFFGPGTRLTVL.

This clone was seen more than once but under ten times. CDR3 bases: TGTGCCAGCAGTTTCTTTAGCGGGTTTACGCAGTATTTT. Encoded protein: CASSFFSGFTQYF. The genes are TRBV28 and TRBJ2-3, with 7 bases matching TRBD2. Germline V gene lookup returns CDR1 MDHEN and CDR2 SYDVKM. J lost 8 bases, V lost 3 bases, and 5 bases had no gene match. CDR3 length equals 13 residues.

The chain joins TRBV5-4 to TRBJ1-3, with D maybe TRBD1 (5 bases). The CDR3 covers 14 residues. Trimming pared 4 bases from V and 1 base from J, leaving 9 bases between. The germline gives CDR1 SGHNT, CDR2 YYREEE (reference sequence). The CDR3 reads CASSNRSSGNTIYF. The CDR3 DNA is TGTGCCAGCAGCAACAGGAGTTCTGGAAACACCATATATTTT.

The chain carries TRBV15 and TRBJ2-5; TRBD1 matches at 9 bases. The DNA end is more similar to TRBJ2-7, so the J call may be wrong. This CDR3 contains 15 residues. Germline loops: CDR1 LNHNV, CDR2 YYDKDF (reference sequence). The CDR3 sequence is CATSVGTGYTYEQYF. DNA for the CDR3: TGTGCCACCAGCGTCGGGACAGGGTATACCTACGAGCAGTACTTC.

The chain combines TRBV28 with TRBJ2-6; no reliable D call. Deletions cut 11 bases from V and 10 bases from J, with 9 bases between. The CDR3 is made up of 10 amino acids. Germline V gives CDR1 MDHEN, CDR2 SYDVKM. This CDR3 is CAAGENVLTF. CDR3 nucleotide sequence: TGTGCCGCCGGAGAAAACGTCCTGACTTTC.

This clone was recorded once. The V and J genes are TRBV2 and TRBJ1-1, with TRBD1 matching over 7 bases. The trim removed 6 bases at V and 4 bases at J, leaving 5 bases unmatched. Germline CDR1 SNHLY, CDR2 FYNNEI. The CDR3 is 13 amino acids. CDR3 DNA: TGTGCCAGCAGGTTAGGGGGCGTCACTGAAGCTTTCTTT. Protein: CASRLGGVTEAFF. Filled out from reference TRBV2 and TRBJ1-1, the complete variable domain reads EPEVTQTPSHQVTQMGQEVILRCVPISNHLYFYWYRQILGQKVEFLVSFYNNEISEKSEIFDDQFSVERPDGSNFTLKIRSTKLEDSAMYFCASRLGGVTEAFFGQGTRLTVV.

V is TRBV19 and J is TRBJ2-2; D ambiguous. In germline, CDR1 is LNHDA, CDR2 SQIVND (reference sequence). The V end was cut by 3 bases, the J end by 4 bases, with 9 bases between. The CDR3 loop spans 14 amino acids. Here the CDR3 DNA reads TGTGCCAGTAGTATCTCTTCGGCCACCGGGGAGCTGTTTTTT. This gives the protein CASSISSATGELFF.

This clone showed up just a few times. The chain employs TRBV5-1 and TRBJ1-2; possibly TRBD1 for D (5 bases). V lost 3 bases and J 6 bases, leaving 12 bases between the germline ends. Germline assignment: CDR1 SGHRS and CDR2 YFSETQ. The CDR3 is 13 amino acids. The CDR3 reads CASSSGGGNGYTF. CDR3 coding DNA: TGCGCCAGCAGCTCGGGGGGTGGAAATGGCTACACCTTC.

J is TRBJ1-1 and V is TRBV27, with D possibly being TRBD1 (5 bases). CDR1 MNHEY and CDR2 SMNVEV come from the germline V gene (reference sequence). CDR3 size: 18 residues. The V end lost 2 bases, the J end lost 0 bases, and 19 bases lay between the germline ends. The CDR3 DNA reads as TGTGCCAGCAGTTTAGTTGGTAAGGGGCGGGGGATGAACACTGAAGCTTTCTTT. It encodes CASSLVGKGRGMNTEAFF.

This clone has only one observation. The chain uses TRBV10-3 and TRBJ2-3, with TRBD1 identical over 8 bases. Unmatched junction bases numbered 5, after V lost 0 bases and J lost 0 bases. Germline CDR1 is ENHRY and CDR2 is SYGVKD. The length of the CDR3 is 17 residues. In DNA form, the CDR3 reads TGTGCCATCAGTGAGTCGGAGTGGACAGGGAGCACAGATACGCAGTATTTT. Translating it yields CAISESEWTGSTDTQYF.

The chain has TRBV10-3 and TRBJ1-4; possible D gene TRBD1, 6 bases. V dropped 3 bases and J dropped 7 bases, with 21 bases sitting between them. CDR1 and CDR2 from the germline V gene are ENHRY and SYGVKD. The CDR3 extends over 17 amino acids. The CDR3 here is CAISETMGGQKTEKLFF. The CDR3 DNA is TGTGCCATCAGTGAAACTATGGGGGGCCAGAAGACTGAAAAACTGTTTTTT.

This chain uses TRBV29-1 with TRBJ2-3, with a possible D match to TRBD1 (6 bases). Germline values: CDR1 SQVTM, CDR2 ANQGSEA. V lost 8 bases and J lost 2, with 11 bases in between. The CDR3 spans 12 residues. CDR3 nucleotides: TGCAGCATGGCAGGGGACACAGATACGCAGTATTTT. This encodes CSMAGDTDTQYF.

This clone was observed once. This chain uses TRBV11-3 with TRBJ2-2; D not resolved. V shed 0 bases and J shed 9 bases, with 11 bases lying between them. The CDR3 consists of 14 residues. CDR1 and CDR2 from the germline V gene are SGHNT and YENEEA. The CDR3 DNA reads as TGTGCCAGCAGCTTAGATCCCCAACACAGGGAGCTGTTTTTT. Its protein product is CASSLDPQHRELFF.

This clone was observed a single time. The chain combines TRBV7-3 with TRBJ2-5, with 9 positions matching TRBD2. With 2 bases clipped from V and 5 bases from J, the junction kept 6 bases outside the gene matches. CDR3 size: 15 residues. Germline V gene sequence: CDR1 SGHTA, CDR2 FQGTGA. The CDR3 protein is CASSLGRGGPETQYF. In nucleotides, the CDR3 is TGTGCCAGCAGCTTAGGGCGGGGGGGGCCGGAGACCCAGTACTTC. The whole variable domain, filled in from reference TRBV7-3 and TRBJ2-5, reads GAGVSQTPSNKVTEKGKYVELRCDPISGHTALYWYRQSLGQGPEFLIYFQGTGAADDSGLPNDRFFAVRPEGSVSTLKIQRTERGDSAVYLCASSLGRGGPETQYFGPGTRLLVL.

The chain links TRBV5-1 to TRBJ2-5, with D possibly matching TRBD2 (5 bases). Germline CDR1 is SGHRS and CDR2 is YFSETQ. The V and J ends lost 1 base and 4 bases respectively, with 14 bases between them. This CDR3 comprises 15 residues. CDR3 loop: CASSLNRASPETQYF. DNA for the CDR3: TGCGCCAGCAGCTTGAATAGGGCTAGCCCAGAGACCCAGTACTTC.